This paragraph covers one T cell receptor (beta chain) sequence. Its antigen is currently not known. Base qualities are not provided; no much larger clone lies one nucleotide away. Read against the paper, the sample's time point label means: cells obtained before transplantation from donor or recipient. CD3+CD4+ and CD3+CD8+ populations were FACS-sorted from unstimulated pre-transplant donor and recipient cells taken from spleen or lymph nodes. Libraries were constructed by the immunoSEQ multiplex PCR assay. For most patients, genomic DNA was isolated using the Qiagen DNeasy Blood and Tissue Kit and was shipped frozen to Adaptive Biotechnologies for TCR sequencing. For most patients, genomic DNA was subjected to high-throughput TCR-beta CDR3 sequencing by Adaptive Biotechnologies. In the original analysis: TCR sequencing data were retrieved from Adaptive's ImmunoSEQ software for roughly 20 patients, whereas three other patients were processed with MiXCR and VDJtools. To correct CD4 versus CD8 sorting errors, any sequence found in both subsets at a frequency ratio below 5:1 was removed. CDR3 nucleotide sequences shared by donor and recipient were removed because the origin of these sequences could not be assigned. At least 2-fold expansion over unstimulated cells and a minimum CFSE-low frequency of 0.002% (template counts) or 0.001% (read counts) were required for clones to be classified as alloreactive. Clones detected in sequenced pre-transplant spleen, lymph node, or MLR CFSE-low populations of the donor or recipient were defined as mappable. The cumulative frequency of alloreactive clones was calculated as a percentage of all sequences, weighted by copy number. TCRdb retrieved this table from immuneACCESS and kept in-frame rearrangements only. Not all clones are present; in checked studies, unresolved V genes account for under half, and no reason is known for the remainder. That table is the source of V, J and clone size, and D and trimming were worked out from the DNA. Recorded for this sample are roughly 100,000 clones; about 88% of them occurred a single time. The ten biggest clones cover around 0.9% of the sample.

This sample stems from a study of graft-versus-host responses after intestinal transplantation (dated by TCRdb to the early 2020s). Study-wide context: The transplants that recipients received were multivisceral, liver-intestinal, or isolated intestinal. A peak of at least 4% donor T cells among recipient peripheral blood mononuclear cells was the definition used for donor T cell macrochimerism. Every recipient was given anti-thymocyte globulin induction, then maintenance tacrolimus and steroids for roughly three years. After intestinal transplantation, graft-versus-host and host-versus-graft alloreactive T cell clones were followed in the graft, circulation and bone marrow using bulk TCR-beta CDR3 sequencing. Alloreactive clones were identified by sequencing pre-transplant mixed lymphocyte reaction products and comparing them with unstimulated pre-transplant donor and recipient T cells. Rather than going through the commercial service, samples from a few later patients were sequenced in-house on an Illumina MiSeq and processed with MiXCR. A cohort of about 25 intestinal transplant recipients, including one retransplant, was enrolled, and a few patients lacking pretransplant specimens were excluded.

CDR1 and CDR2 are drawn from the germline V gene: ENHRY, SYGVKD. The CDR3 has 12 amino acids, counting the end cysteine and phenylalanine. The sequence is cut down to CDR3 DNA, 36 bases in frame from base 1. V drops 10 bases and J drops 6 bases, leaving 15 bases in between. Results and caveats for the whole study, not just this receptor: High GvH to HvG T cell clonal ratios were observed in the allografts of patients with donor T cell macrochimerism. Peak levels of circulating GvH clones were associated with declines in HvG clones early after transplant. The conclusions were limited by the relatively low number and heterogeneity of the intestinal transplant patients. GvH clones were detected in recipient bone marrow, and some of these GvH clones were observed earlier in ileal mucosa or blood, consistent with an intestinal mucosal origin.

This material consisted of unstimulated CD4+ T cells sorted from spleen or lymph node cells, taken before intestinal transplant. This TCR came from a human donor who received an intestinal transplant. The chain was built from TRBV10-3 and TRBJ1-2; the D segment cannot be called with confidence. The bases read TGTGCCACCTCGGCCCTGGTAGATGGCTACACCTTC. Its product reads: CATSALVDGYTF.